Listed below are T cell receptor beta chains from one sample, sequenced in a study of OX40 agonist ivuxolimab in advanced cancers. Assay: immunoSEQ multiplex PCR; the TCRdb copy retains only in-frame clones and omits some. Among more than 60,000 clones listed, just under 95% were seen once. Sequencing used CD4+ or CD8+ T cells sorted from blood, obtained in a trial of the OX40 agonist ivuxolimab. Receptor source: an adult with an advanced solid tumor such as melanoma, head and neck, liver or kidney cancer. Both conserved end residues are part of each CDR3. A D gene is named only where the DNA matches it firmly. The listing skips clone size in some rows; elsewhere it reads once, few, many or a size class.

TRBJ2-3,-,-,TRBV28,CASSLYGRVDTQYF,TGTGCCAGCAGTTTATATGGCCGGGTGGATACGCAGTATTTT
TRBJ1-5,-,-,TRBV6-6,CASTPHSYSNQPQHF,TGTGCCAGCACCCCACACAGCTATAGCAATCAGCCCCAGCATTTT
TRBJ2-5,-,-,TRBV27,CASSLLGGQAAPQGAQYF,TGTGCCAGCAGTTTATTAGGGGGGCAGGCGGCCCCACAAGGGGCCCAGTACTTC
TRBJ1-4,TRBD1,-,TRBV10-1,CASPIWDRGRGDEKLFF,TGCGCCAGCCCTATATGGGACAGGGGGCGAGGGGATGAAAAACTGTTTTTT
TRBJ2-7,-,-,TRBV5-1,CASSLRRGTGVGEQYF,TGCGCCAGCAGCTTGAGAAGGGGCACGGGAGTCGGCGAGCAGTACTTC
TRBJ1-1,-,-,TRBV4-3,CASSQDRGQLNTEAFF,TGCGCCAGCAGCCAAGATAGAGGACAGTTGAACACTGAAGCTTTCTTT
TRBJ1-2,-,-,TRBV27,CASSLGRNSYGYTF,TGTGCCAGCAGTTTAGGACGGAACTCCTATGGCTACACCTTC
TRBJ2-7,-,-,TRBV5-1,CASSTSVHEQYF,TGCGCCAGCAGTACGTCCGTCCACGAGCAGTACTTC
TRBJ1-5,TRBD1,-,TRBV4-3,CASSQERTGDDQPQHF,TGCGCCAGCAGCCAAGAAAGGACAGGGGATGACCAGCCCCAGCATTTT
TRBJ2-7,TRBD2,-,TRBV30,CAWRFTSGSYEQYF,TGTGCCTGGCGATTTACTAGCGGTTCCTACGAGCAGTACTTC
TRBJ2-3,TRBD2,once,TRBV15,CATTPGLAKDTQYF,TGTGCCACCACCCCGGGACTAGCAAAAGATACGCAGTATTTT
TRBJ1-2,TRBD1,-,TRBV27,CASSPAYGTGYGYTF,TGTGCCAGCAGCCCAGCATATGGGACAGGCTATGGCTACACCTTC
TRBJ2-7,-,-,TRBV4-1,CASSPQTQSYEQYF,TGCGCCAGCAGCCCACAAACACAATCCTACGAGCAGTACTTC
TRBJ2-3,-,-,TRBV9,CASSAHRQWDTQYF,TGTGCCAGCAGCGCCCACCGACAATGGGATACGCAGTATTTT
TRBJ2-7,-,-,TRBV7-9,CASSLVAQGNEQYF,TGTGCCAGCAGCTTAGTGGCCCAGGGAAACGAGCAGTACTTC
TRBJ2-7,TRBD1,-,TRBV11-1,CASSQADRGLYEQYF,TGTGCCAGCAGCCAAGCGGACAGGGGGCTCTACGAGCAGTACTTC
TRBJ1-1,-,-,TRBV2,CASSEWGDPGTEAFF,TGTGCCAGCAGTGAATGGGGGGATCCGGGCACTGAAGCTTTCTTT
TRBJ2-7,-,once,TRBV6-6,CASSYRSEGITYEQYF,TGTGCCAGCAGTTACAGATCAGAGGGAATCACCTACGAGCAGTACTTC
TRBJ1-1,-,once,TRBV21-1,CASSKRQGASNAEALF,TGTGCCAGCAGCAAAAGACAGGGGGCATCGAACGCTGAAGCTCTCTTT
TRBJ2-3,TRBD2,-,TRBV7-8,CASSDDLRGNTDTQYF,TGTGCCAGCAGCGATGACTTGCGGGGGAACACAGATACGCAGTATTTT
TRBJ2-7,-,-,TRBV11-2,CASSLGQRYPSYEQYF,TGTGCCAGCAGCTTAGGGCAGCGCTACCCTTCCTACGAGCAGTACTTC
TRBJ2-7,TRBD2,-,TRBV6-1,CASRPAGTSGYEQYF,TGTGCCAGCAGACCAGCCGGGACTAGCGGGTACGAGCAGTACTTC
TRBJ1-4,-,-,TRBV5-1,CASSLYGATNEKLFF,TGCGCCAGCAGCTTATACGGGGCAACTAATGAAAAACTGTTTTTT
TRBJ1-1,-,-,TRBV5-8,CASSREDRGTRTEAFF,TGTGCCAGCAGCCGGGAGGATCGGGGAACTCGGACTGAAGCTTTCTTT
TRBJ2-7,-,-,TRBV7-9,CASSLSSSYEQYF,TGTGCCAGCAGCTTATCTTCCTCCTACGAGCAGTACTTC
TRBJ2-3,-,-,TRBV25-1,CASSEFSLTDTQYF,TGTGCCAGCAGTGAATTCTCGCTCACAGATACGCAGTATTTT
TRBJ1-1,-,-,TRBV4-1,CASSQEPLGVSGTNTEAFF,TGCGCCAGCAGCCAAGAACCCCTCGGAGTATCGGGCACGAACACTGAAGCTTTCTTT
TRBJ2-1,-,-,TRBV5-1,CASSSMKGSDEQFF,TGCGCCAGCAGCTCGATGAAAGGGAGCGATGAGCAGTTCTTC
TRBJ1-1,-,-,TRBV7-6,CASSGDGTEAFF,TGTGCCAGCAGCGGGGACGGGACTGAAGCTTTCTTT
TRBJ2-1,TRBD2,-,TRBV7-9,CASSPNGGLAGSEQFF,TGTGCCAGCAGCCCTAACGGGGGACTAGCGGGATCAGAGCAGTTCTTC
TRBJ1-6,TRBD1,-,TRBV19,CASRPTGLGSPLHF,TGTGCCAGTAGGCCGACAGGGTTAGGGTCACCCCTCCACTTT